The T cell receptor beta chain under discussion was sequenced for a study of cytomegalovirus exposure and HLA in healthy donors. At the level of the study: HLA-typed donors were the source of approximately 85 million unique TCRs, which an early data release held. Roughly four fifths of around 400 genotyped donors fell in the Caucasian-associated ancestry cluster.

PCR was performed using 60 Vbeta and 13 Jbeta primers. Using immunoSEQ multiplex PCR, the repertoire was profiled, and TCRdb retains in-frame clones only, with some absent. This table holds about 100,000 clones, 70% to 75% found once. Whole-study results and caveats: High specificity and sensitivity for cytomegalovirus status were reported for the classifier. Sequencing artifact likely explains a cluster of highly shared sequence variants.

In the case of this clone: Its specificity is unknown.

This TCR came from a man aged 35 to 55 in good health and CMV-seronegative. Sequencing was carried out using PBMCs.

The DNA of the CDR3 is TGTGCCAGCAGTTACTCGCCGACAGGGACTAATGAAAAACTGTTTTTT. Protein: CASSYSPTGTNEKLFF. The chain recombines TRBV6-5 with TRBJ1-4; 7 nucleotides match TRBD1. The CDR3 consists of 16 residues. Per germline, CDR1 MNHEY and CDR2 SVGAGI. Trimming removed 0 bases from V and 2 bases from J; junction bases left unmatched: 3.